The rows below give T cell receptor beta chains drawn from one sample of a study of CD8 T cells in ankylosing spondylitis. TCRdb itself ran the 5' RACE reads through MiXCR, one entry per CDR3 protein. The table has under 150,000 distinct CDR3 sequences, roughly a sixth seen once. The sample consisted of blood, either unsorted or a sorted T cell fraction (not recorded which). The source is a male donor with ankylosing spondylitis. Both conserved end residues are part of each CDR3. D genes are given only for firm matches. A clone size is listed for some rows: how often the clone was seen (once, few, many), or a class if it is expanded.

D: .
size: .
length: 14
V: TRBV4-2
CDR3: CASSQERPAYEQYF

D: TRBD1
size: .
length: 17
V: TRBV7-9
CDR3: CAIDLSLGTGLTGELFF

D: TRBD2
size: .
length: 15
V: TRBV4-3
CDR3: CASSPTSGLGDEQFF

D: .
size: few
length: 11
V: TRBV2
CDR3: CASRDPERQYF

D: TRBD2
size: .
length: 13
V: TRBV20-1
CDR3: CMGPGTSLSIGNF

D: TRBD1
size: few
length: 17
V: TRBV7-6
CDR3: CASSLSRQGGSGNTIYF

D: .
size: .
length: 13
V: TRBV27
CDR3: CASSSLDSGELFF

D: .
size: few
length: 15
V: TRBV29-1
CDR3: CSVEDGTHSSYEQYF

D: .
size: many
length: 14
V: TRBV27
CDR3: CASSLRGGANVLTF

D: TRBD1
size: .
length: 14
V: TRBV25-1
CDR3: CASSDRGLGETQYF

D: TRBD1
size: .
length: 16
V: TRBV25-1
CDR3: CASSQRTGSPSRGYTF

D: .
size: .
length: 15
V: TRBV12-3/TRBV12-4
CDR3: CASSYAGGNTYEQYF

D: .
size: few
length: 13
V: TRBV21-1
CDR3: CASSLSRPYEQYF

D: TRBD2
size: .
length: 16
V: TRBV2
CDR3: CASSELGLAGIYEQYF

D: TRBD1
size: few
length: 14
V: TRBV6-2/TRBV6-3
CDR3: CASSPGTESYEQYF

D: TRBD2
size: few
length: 13
V: TRBV7-9
CDR3: CASGTSGLYEQYF

D: .
size: few
length: 16
V: TRBV2
CDR3: CASSVSEATLNEKLFF

D: TRBD2
size: .
length: 12
V: TRBV20-1
CDR3: CSARDYNSEQYF

D: .
size: few
length: 14
V: TRBV5-1
CDR3: CASSLVSGAQPQHF

D: .
size: few
length: 14
V: TRBV27
CDR3: CASSLHGSNQPQHF

D: TRBD1
size: few
length: 16
V: TRBV11-1
CDR3: CASTPGGRGRADTQYF

D: TRBD1
size: few
length: 13
V: TRBV28
CDR3: CASYGQGEDTQYF